The 21 T cell receptor beta chains reported below all come from one sample, sequenced in a study of T cell responses to AZD1222 COVID-19 vaccine. The method was immunoSEQ multiplex PCR; TCRdb's version includes in-frame clones alone and lacks a portion of them. Among around 120,000 clones listed, about nine tenths were seen once. The sequencing here drew on peripheral blood, taken on day 0 of AZD1222 vaccination. The receptor set was obtained from an adult in good health.

The rearrangement joins TRBV15 to TRBJ1-4; D is undetermined. The V gene's germline CDR1 is LNHNV and CDR2 YYDKDF (reference sequence). This CDR3 has 16 residues. With 0 bases removed from V and 0 bases from J, the gap between germline ends came to 8 bases. CDR3 nucleotides: TGTGCCACCAGCAGAGAGTGGTCAACAACTAATGAAAAACTGTTTTTT. It translates to CATSREWSTTNEKLFF.

The chain employs TRBV5-5 and TRBJ1-6, with D hard to call. Germline CDR1 and CDR2: SGHKS and YYEKEE (reference sequence). The CDR3 totals 14 residues. V lost 5 bases to trimming and J lost 10 bases, with 16 bases between them. The CDR3 reads CASRPTKNESPLHF. CDR3 bases: TGTGCCAGCAGACCAACAAAGAATGAATCACCCCTCCACTTT.

The V and J genes are TRBV4-3 and TRBJ2-7; D remains ambiguous. The CDR3 covers 15 residues. V was trimmed by 0 bases and J by 1 base, leaving 10 bases between them. Germline V gives CDR1 LGHNA, CDR2 YSLEER. CDR3 in amino acids: CASSQDSSRSYEQYF. In nucleotides, the CDR3 is TGCGCCAGCAGCCAAGATAGTAGCAGATCCTACGAGCAGTACTTC.

The chain has TRBV7-2 and TRBJ1-2; TRBD1 matches 12 bases. V dropped 7 bases and J dropped 5; count of bases not matched to a gene: 8. The germline CDR1 and CDR2 sequences are SGHTA and FQGNSA. CDR3 length: 15 amino acids. The CDR3 nucleotides are TGTGCCAGCAAAAGACAGGGACAGGGGGCGTATGGCTACACCTTC. Translated, it gives CASKRQGQGAYGYTF.

The chain combines TRBV21-1 with TRBJ2-1; the table gives TRBD1 as D, unverified against the DNA. TRBV21-1 is labeled a pseudogene. This CDR3 is 16 amino acids long. CDR3 coding DNA: TGTGCCAGCAGTAAAGATAGGGGGCGATCACGCAATGAGCAGTTCTTC. The encoded protein is CASSKDRGRSRNEQFF.

The chain recombines TRBV2 with TRBJ2-5; D call uncertain. Germline V gives CDR1 SNHLY, CDR2 FYNNEI. V shed 5 bases and J shed 2 bases, with 6 bases lying between them. The CDR3 sequence is 12 residues long. The CDR3 protein is CASSMGQETQYF. Written as DNA, the CDR3 is TGTGCCAGCAGTATGGGACAAGAGACCCAGTACTTC.

The genes are TRBV29-1 and TRBJ1-2; no clear D gene. Germline CDR1 SQVTM, CDR2 ANQGSEA. V lost 3 bases and J 3 bases, leaving 11 bases between the germline ends. This CDR3 has 13 residues. The CDR3 loop reads CSVEIGIDYGYTF. Here the CDR3 DNA reads TGCAGCGTTGAGATTGGCATTGACTATGGCTACACCTTC.

CDR3 in amino acids: CASSKDSGGPTDTQYF. The CDR3 DNA reads as TGTGCCAGCAGCAAGGATAGCGGGGGGCCCACAGATACGCAGTATTTT. This chain links TRBV9 with TRBJ2-3; 10 positions match TRBD2. The CDR3 runs 16 residues. Trimming cost V 4 bases and J 2 bases; bases outside gene matches: 7. In germline, CDR1 is SGDLS, CDR2 YYNGEE.

The chain has TRBV6-5 and TRBJ1-2; D perhaps matches TRBD1 (5 bases). With 6 bases removed from V and 2 bases from J, the gap between germline ends came to 10 bases. Germline values: CDR1 MNHEY, CDR2 SVGAGI. The CDR3 loop spans 13 amino acids. The CDR3 DNA sequence: TGTGCCAGCAGGCGAGGGGCGAACTATGGCTACACCTTC. Protein sequence: CASRRGANYGYTF.

The V gene is TRBV19, the J gene TRBJ1-5, with 10 positions matching TRBD1. The V and J ends lost 5 bases and 4 bases, in that order; junction bases with no gene match: 8. The CDR3 is 16 residues long. CDR1 LNHDA and CDR2 SQIVND come from the germline V gene (reference sequence). CDR3 protein: CASSPGQGFRNQPQHF. CDR3 in DNA: TGTGCCAGTAGTCCGGGACAGGGGTTCCGTAATCAGCCCCAGCATTTT.

The genes are TRBV4-1 and TRBJ2-7, with a tentative D call TRBD2 (5 bases). V gave up 1 base and J gave up 0 bases, with 10 bases separating them. Germline CDR1 is MGHRA and CDR2 is YSYEKL. CDR3 size: 15 residues. Here the CDR3 reads CASSQVGSPSYEQYF. CDR3 nucleotide sequence: TGCGCCAGCAGCCAAGTTGGGAGTCCCTCCTACGAGCAGTACTTC.

The rearrangement joins TRBV2 to TRBJ2-7; a possible D gene is TRBD1 (6 bases). The V and J ends lost 11 bases and 6 bases respectively, with 17 bases between them. Germline assignment: CDR1 SNHLY and CDR2 FYNNEI. This CDR3 spans 12 amino acids. The CDR3 sequence: CADQGLAGEQYF. In DNA form, the CDR3 reads TGTGCCGACCAGGGGCTAGCAGGCGAGCAGTACTTC.

This chain links TRBV28 with TRBJ1-5; D is unclear. Per the germline V gene, CDR1 is MDHEN and CDR2 is SYDVKM. The V end lost 3 bases, the J end lost 8 bases, and 8 bases lay between the germline ends. The CDR3 is made up of 12 amino acids. Here the CDR3 DNA reads TGTGCCAGCAGTTTGCCGCAGAAGCCCCAGCATTTT. Encoded protein: CASSLPQKPQHF.

There are a few counts of this clone. The chain recombines TRBV9 with TRBJ2-2; TRBD2 agrees at 10 bases. V gave up 0 bases and J gave up 4 bases; unmatched junction bases: 6. This CDR3 is built from 17 residues. Germline V gene sequence: CDR1 SGDLS, CDR2 YYNGEE. CDR3 nucleotide sequence: TGTGCCAGCAGCGTAGAAGGGCTAGCGGGAGTCACCGGGGAGCTGTTTTTT. It specifies CASSVEGLAGVTGELFF.

The gene calls are TRBV5-1 and TRBJ2-4, with 7 bases fitting TRBD1. Germline CDR1 is SGHRS and CDR2 is YFSETQ. The V segment lost 2 bases and the J segment 2 bases; nucleotides outside the gene matches: 4. This CDR3 is 15 amino acids long. CDR3: CASSFTGDPKNIQYF. CDR3 DNA: TGCGCCAGCAGCTTTACAGGGGACCCCAAAAACATTCAGTACTTC. The full variable domain, in which reference TRBV5-1 and TRBJ2-4 provide the parts outside the CDR3, is KAGVTQTPRYLIKTRGQQVTLSCSPISGHRSVSWYQQTPGQGLQFLFEYFSETQRNKGNFPGRFSGRQFSNSRSEMNVSTLELGDSALYLCASSFTGDPKNIQYFGAGTRLSVL.

The V and J genes are TRBV4-1 and TRBJ1-5; D not certain. The germline gives CDR1 MGHRA, CDR2 YSYEKL. This CDR3 has 15 residues. The V end was cut by 0 bases, the J end by 3 bases, with 9 bases between. The CDR3 reads CASSQDNRFNQPQHF. CDR3 DNA: TGCGCCAGCAGCCAAGATAACAGATTCAATCAGCCCCAGCATTTT.

The chain carries TRBV4-1 and TRBJ1-2; D remains unclear. Germline V gene sequence: CDR1 MGHRA, CDR2 YSYEKL. The V end was cut by 0 bases, the J end by 4 bases, with 9 bases between. This CDR3 contains 14 residues. CDR3 amino acids: CASSQEPGTYGYTF. The CDR3 DNA follows: TGCGCCAGCAGCCAAGAACCAGGAACCTATGGCTACACCTTC.

V usage is TRBV18 and J usage is TRBJ1-4, with D possibly matching TRBD1 (5 bases). Between the trimmed V and J ends, which lost 6 bases and 6 bases, there was a span of 20 bases. This CDR3 comprises 16 residues. Germline lookup yields CDR1 KGHSH and CDR2 LQKENI. The CDR3 here is CASSQGLFLVDEKLFF. The CDR3, as DNA: TGTGCCAGCTCTCAGGGCCTTTTTCTGGTTGATGAAAAACTGTTTTTT.

This chain links TRBV27 with TRBJ2-7; D gene ambiguous. Trimming pared 3 bases from V and 7 bases from J, leaving 16 bases between. This CDR3 contains 14 residues. Germline V gene data show CDR1 as MNHEY and CDR2 as SMNVEV (reference sequence). The CDR3 here is CASSLLINIPEQYF. The CDR3 DNA reads TGTGCCAGCAGTTTGCTAATAAATATTCCTGAGCAGTACTTC.

The chain couples TRBV28 to TRBJ1-2; no clear D. CDR1 MDHEN and CDR2 SYDVKM come from the germline V gene. The ends were cut back, 6 bases at V and 1 base at J, with 21 bases in the middle. This CDR3 has 17 amino acids. This CDR3 reads CASRDPSSRANNYGYTF. The CDR3 coding sequence is TGTGCCAGCAGGGACCCCTCGAGCCGGGCCAATAACTATGGCTACACCTTC.

This chain links TRBV6-1 with TRBJ2-5; 7 nucleotides line up with TRBD2. V shed 0 bases and J 0 bases; nucleotides not matched to a gene: 1. Germline-derived CDR1 and CDR2 are MNHNS and SASEGT. The CDR3 spans 15 residues. DNA of the CDR3: TGTGCCAGCAGTGAAGCGGGAGGGTACCAAGAGACCCAGTACTTC. Translation gives CASSEAGGYQETQYF.